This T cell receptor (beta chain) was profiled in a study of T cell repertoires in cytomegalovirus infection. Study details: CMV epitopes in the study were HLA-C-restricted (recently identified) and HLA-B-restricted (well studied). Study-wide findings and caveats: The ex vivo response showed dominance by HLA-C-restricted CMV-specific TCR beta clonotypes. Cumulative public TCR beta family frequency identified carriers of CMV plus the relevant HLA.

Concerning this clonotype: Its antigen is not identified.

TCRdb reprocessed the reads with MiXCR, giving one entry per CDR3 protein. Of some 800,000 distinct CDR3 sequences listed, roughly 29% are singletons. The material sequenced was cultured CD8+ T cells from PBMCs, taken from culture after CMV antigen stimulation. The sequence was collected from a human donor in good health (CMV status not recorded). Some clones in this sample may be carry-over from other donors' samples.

Here the CDR3 DNA reads TGTGCCAGCAGCCAGAGCCATCAGCCCCAGCATTTT. Amino acid sequence: CASSQSHQPQHF. The J gene is TRBJ1-5, the V gene TRBV7-9; D not resolved. The CDR3 covers 12 residues. The germline V gene encodes CDR1 SEHNR and CDR2 FQNEAQ (reference sequence). V was pared by 5 bases and J by 5 bases, with 7 bases between.